The clone carrying this TCR beta chain has ten or more counts. Trimming removed 7 bases at V and 0 bases at J, with 11 bases between. Germline-derived CDR1 and CDR2 are SGHRS and YFSETQ. This CDR3 has 14 amino acids. This record belongs to a study of T-cell reconstitution after alpha-beta-depleted transplantation in children. During its preparation, the TCRbeta library received unique molecular identifiers. TCRdb re-called the PCR reads with MiXCR, one entry per CDR3 protein. The sample yields some 240,000 distinct CDR3 sequences, 9.7% seen once. The sample was PBMCs from the stem cell graft donor, taken from the stem cell graft. This receptor was taken from a human donor who donated a stem cell graft to a child with SCID. The rearrangement uses TRBV5-1 and TRBJ1-3, with no clear D. CDR3: CASAAGSSGNTIYF. The CDR3 nucleotides read TGCGCCAGCGCGGCCGGCAGCTCTGGAAACACCATATATTTT.